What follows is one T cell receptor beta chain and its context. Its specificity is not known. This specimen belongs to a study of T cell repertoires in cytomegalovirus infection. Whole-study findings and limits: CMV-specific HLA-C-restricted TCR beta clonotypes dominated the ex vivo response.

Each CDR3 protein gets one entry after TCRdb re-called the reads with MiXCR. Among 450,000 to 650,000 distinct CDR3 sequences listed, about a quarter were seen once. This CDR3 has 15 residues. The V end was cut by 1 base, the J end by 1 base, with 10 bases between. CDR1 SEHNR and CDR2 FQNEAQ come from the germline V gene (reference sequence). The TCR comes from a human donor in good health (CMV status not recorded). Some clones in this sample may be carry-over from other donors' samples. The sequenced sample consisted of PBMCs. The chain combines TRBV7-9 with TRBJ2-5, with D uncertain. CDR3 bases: TGTGCCAGCAGCTTAGGAAGGGCGGTCCAAGAGACCCAGTACTTC. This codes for CASSLGRAVQETQYF.